The 30 T cell receptor beta chains below all came from one sample that was sequenced in a study of T cell responses to AZD1222 COVID-19 vaccine. Libraries were prepared by immunoSEQ multiplex PCR; TCRdb keeps only in-frame clonotypes and omits some of them. Of over 150,000 clones listed, about 90% are singletons. The sequences come from peripheral blood, collected on day 0 of AZD1222 vaccination. Receptor source: an adult in good health.

The chain employs TRBV7-2 and TRBJ1-4; perhaps TRBD1 as D (6 bases). Germline V gene sequence: CDR1 SGHTA, CDR2 FQGNSA. V lost 4 bases to trimming and J lost 10 bases, with 19 bases between them. The CDR3 loop spans 15 amino acids. CDR3 nucleotides: TGTGCCAGCAGCTCCCCGCAGGGGACTATTGGAAAACTGTTTTTT. This translates into CASSSPQGTIGKLFF.

About this clone itself: The junction and the germline gene differ at one end; a read error may be behind it. The rearrangement joins TRBV4-2 to TRBJ2-7; D is uncertain. The length of the CDR3 is 15 residues. CDR1 is LGHNA and CDR2 is YNFKEQ in the germline V gene. CDR3 residues: CASRQVGEARHEQYF. The CDR3 bases are TGTGCCAGCAGACAAGTCGGAGAGGCTCGCCACGAGCAGTACTTC.

The rearrangement links TRBV19 to TRBJ1-6, with D perhaps TRBD1 (6 bases). V was clipped by 7 bases and J by 7 bases, with 20 bases between them. The CDR3 runs to 16 residues. CDR1 is LNHDA, CDR2 SQIVND, per germline (reference sequence). The CDR3 region is CASTHNPGGWNSPLHF. The CDR3 DNA sequence: TGTGCCAGTACTCACAACCCGGGGGGCTGGAATTCACCCCTCCACTTT.

The V and J genes are TRBV5-1 and TRBJ1-3; D not certain. The V gene's germline CDR1 is SGHRS and CDR2 YFSETQ. V lost 0 bases and J lost 0, with 13 bases in between. The CDR3 length is 17 residues. DNA of the CDR3: TGCGCCAGCAGCTTGGGGTTACAGTGGAGCTCTGGAAACACCATATATTTT. Protein: CASSLGLQWSSGNTIYF.

The CDR3, as DNA: TGTGCCAGCATGACTAGCGGGACCGCCTACGAGCAGTACTTC. Encoded protein: CASMTSGTAYEQYF. The chain has TRBV27 and TRBJ2-7, with 11 positions matching TRBD2. Germline CDR1 and CDR2: MNHEY and SMNVEV (reference sequence). J gave up 2 bases and V 7 bases, and 4 bases lay outside the gene matches. This CDR3 comprises 14 residues.

The chain couples TRBV6-1 to TRBJ1-3; D ambiguous. CDR1 and CDR2 (germline): MNHNS, SASEGT. CDR3 size: 14 residues. V lost 1 base and J 5 bases, leaving 9 bases between the germline ends. The CDR3 here is CASSEGGSRNTIYF. Written as DNA, the CDR3 is TGTGCCAGCAGTGAAGGGGGTTCTAGAAACACCATATATTTT.

The chain links TRBV18 to TRBJ1-6, with 10 bases identical to TRBD1. Unmatched junction bases numbered 6, after V lost 3 bases and J lost 7 bases. Germline lookup yields CDR1 KGHSH and CDR2 LQKENI. The CDR3 totals 16 residues. The CDR3 nucleotides are TGTGCCAGCTCACCGCGACAGGGGGCGGAAAATTCACCCCTCCACTTT. The encoded protein is CASSPRQGAENSPLHF.

This clone turned up a few times. The gene calls are TRBV7-2 and TRBJ1-1; D is possibly TRBD1 (5 bases). CDR1 is SGHTA and CDR2 is FQGNSA in the germline V gene. CDR3 length: 13 residues. V lost 4 bases and J 1 base, leaving 7 bases between the germline ends. The CDR3 spells CASSSQGNTEAFF. DNA for the CDR3: TGTGCCAGCAGCTCGCAGGGGAACACTGAAGCTTTCTTT.

V and J are TRBV5-1 and TRBJ2-3; 7 bases map to TRBD2. CDR1 and CDR2 (germline): SGHRS, YFSETQ. CDR3 length equals 15 residues. Trimming removed 4 bases from V and 4 bases from J; junction bases left unmatched: 9. CDR3 region: CASSGWGGGSDTQYF. The CDR3 DNA reads as TGCGCCAGCAGCGGCTGGGGGGGAGGATCAGATACGCAGTATTTT.

The rearrangement uses TRBV19 and TRBJ2-3, with a tentative D call TRBD1 (5 bases). The V gene's germline CDR1 is LNHDA and CDR2 SQIVND (reference sequence). CDR3 length: 16 amino acids. Trimming took 5 bases from V and 9 from J, leaving 24 bases between them. The CDR3 sequence is CASSRQTVLDRGTQYF. DNA for the CDR3: TGTGCCAGTAGTCGTCAGACAGTTTTAGACCGTGGAACGCAGTATTTT. Full variable domain (rest looked up from reference TRBV19 and TRBJ2-3): DGGITQSPKYLFRKEGQNVTLSCEQNLNHDAMYWYRQDPGQGLRLIYYSQIVNDFQKGDIAEGYSVSREKKESFPLTVTSAQKNPTAFYLCASSRQTVLDRGTQYFGPGTRLTVL.

The gene calls are TRBV18 and TRBJ1-5; D is ambiguous. The CDR3 loop spans 13 amino acids. Germline CDR1 KGHSH, CDR2 LQKENI. With 8 bases removed from V and 4 bases from J, the gap between germline ends came to 12 bases. The CDR3 DNA reads as TGTGCCAGCGCGGCCACCCTAAATCAGCCCCAGCATTTT. Amino acid sequence: CASAATLNQPQHF.

J is TRBJ2-7 and V is TRBV27; TRBD2 matches 8 bases. V was clipped by 0 bases and J by 2 bases; unmatched bases: 3. The CDR3 covers 15 residues. Germline CDR1 reads MNHEY; CDR2 reads SMNVEV (reference sequence). The DNA of the CDR3 is TGTGCCAGCAGTTTATCAGCGGGAGTTGCCTACGAGCAGTACTTC. Encoded protein: CASSLSAGVAYEQYF.

The sample holds one count of this clone. The V call is TRBV14, the J call TRBJ1-1; D may be TRBD1 (5 bases). Germline V gene lookup returns CDR1 SGHDN and CDR2 FVKESK. Trimming shortened V by 2 bases and J by 3 bases, and 10 bases separated the two germline ends. The CDR3 consists of 14 residues. The CDR3 nucleotides are TGTGCCAGCAGCCAATTGGGGCCGTACACTGAAGCTTTCTTT. Its protein product is CASSQLGPYTEAFF.

The CDR3: CASRRQGNQPQHF. The CDR3 DNA is TGTGCCAGCAGGCGACAGGGCAATCAGCCCCAGCATTTT. The chain has TRBV5-8 and TRBJ1-5, with D perhaps matching TRBD1 (6 bases). Trimming shortened V by 5 bases and J by 2 bases, and 8 bases separated the two germline ends. The CDR3 is 13 residues long. Per the germline V gene, CDR1 is SGHTS and CDR2 is YDEGEE.

This chain joins TRBV27 and TRBJ1-1, with 11 bases lining up with TRBD1. Trimming at V came to 10 bases and at J to 4 bases, leaving 11 bases not matched to a gene. Germline V lookup: CDR1 MNHEY, CDR2 SMNVEV (reference sequence). The CDR3 is made up of 15 amino acids. The CDR3 loop is CANLDRGQGGTEAFF. The CDR3 DNA reads as TGTGCCAACCTGGACAGGGGGCAGGGAGGCACTGAAGCTTTCTTT.

The chain couples TRBV29-1 to TRBJ1-1; D is uncertain. There are 12 residues in the CDR3. The germline V and J ends were trimmed by 8 bases and 1 base, with 11 bases remaining between them. Germline assignment: CDR1 SQVTM and CDR2 ANQGSEA. The CDR3 DNA sequence: TGCAGCACCATGGACGGGAACACTGAAGCTTTCTTT. Encoded protein: CSTMDGNTEAFF.

This rearrangement joins TRBV6-1 to TRBJ2-2; 14 bases align to TRBD2. Germline-derived CDR1 and CDR2 are MNHNS and SASEGT. After removal of 4 bases from V and 5 bases from J, the junction contained 3 bases not matched to a gene. This CDR3 is built from 16 residues. The CDR3 loop is CASSGGLAGVTGELFF. The CDR3 region has the DNA TGTGCCAGCAGTGGGGGACTAGCGGGGGTGACCGGGGAGCTGTTTTTT.

The chain combines TRBV11-2 with TRBJ1-4; D is undetermined. Germline values: CDR1 SGHAT, CDR2 FQNNGV. The CDR3 runs to 14 residues. Deletions cut 3 bases from V and 4 bases from J, with 9 bases between. For the CDR3, the DNA is TGTGCCAGCAGCTTTGAGAGGCTTAATGAAAAACTGTTTTTT. This encodes CASSFERLNEKLFF.

The chain recombines TRBV24-1 with TRBJ2-1, with 9 bases fitting TRBD2. The V and J ends lost 6 bases and 7 bases, in that order; junction bases with no gene match: 6. The CDR3 is 14 residues long. The V gene's germline CDR1 is KGHDR and CDR2 SFDVKD. DNA of the CDR3: TGTGCCACCAGTAGGGGGCTAGCGGGAAATGAGCAGTTCTTC. The encoded protein is CATSRGLAGNEQFF.

The chain joins TRBV27 to TRBJ2-1; tentatively, D is TRBD1 or TRBD2 (5 bases each). The CDR3 consists of 14 residues. Trimming took 5 bases from V and 5 from J, leaving 13 bases between them. Germline loops: CDR1 MNHEY, CDR2 SMNVEV (reference sequence). CDR3 nucleotides: TGTGCCAGCAGTGACATGGGGACCCACAATGAGCAGTTCTTC. Translating gives CASSDMGTHNEQFF.

J is TRBJ1-4 and V is TRBV6-6; 8 bases are shared with TRBD1. J gave up 2 bases and V 8 bases, and 7 bases lay outside the gene matches. The germline gives CDR1 MNHNY, CDR2 SVGAGI (reference sequence). The CDR3 length is 15 residues. The CDR3 coding sequence is TGTGCCAGCGACAGGGGCATAGCGACTAATGAAAAACTGTTTTTT. It codes for CASDRGIATNEKLFF.

This clone was detected a few times. This chain uses TRBV28 with TRBJ1-6, with 10 positions matching TRBD1. The V gene end was trimmed by 6 bases and the J gene end by 7 bases; junction bases not matched to a gene: 9. Germline V gene data show CDR1 as MDHEN and CDR2 as SYDVKM. This CDR3 contains 16 residues. For the CDR3, the DNA is TGTGCCAGCAGCCCGAGACAGGGGGCAGGCAATTCACCCCTCCACTTT. Protein product: CASSPRQGAGNSPLHF.

The rearrangement joins TRBV6-5 to TRBJ2-7; D remains ambiguous. Trimming cost V 0 bases and J 6 bases, with 3 bases left between them. The CDR3 spans 11 residues. Germline lookup yields CDR1 MNHEY and CDR2 SVGAGI. As DNA, the CDR3 is TGTGCCAGCAGTTACTCTGGCGAGCAGTACTTC. The encoded protein is CASSYSGEQYF.

The chain has TRBV10-3 and TRBJ2-2; possibly TRBD1 or TRBD2 for D (5 bases each). The CDR3 is 14 residues long. Germline V gives CDR1 ENHRY, CDR2 SYGVKD. Between the trimmed V and J ends, which lost 3 bases and 7 bases, there was a span of 12 bases. CDR3 sequence: CAISELGPDGELFF. The CDR3 region has the DNA TGTGCCATCAGTGAATTGGGACCCGACGGGGAGCTGTTTTTT.

This chain joins TRBV12-3 or TRBV12-4 and TRBJ1-2, with D perhaps TRBD1 (5 bases). The CDR3 runs 13 residues. Trimming shortened V by 4 bases and J by 4 bases, and 10 bases separated the two germline ends. CDR3 protein: CASSSTGTYGYTF. CDR3 bases: TGTGCCAGCAGTTCCACCGGGACCTATGGCTACACCTTC.

The CDR3 sequence is CASTKGLSYEQYF. The CDR3 DNA reads TGTGCCAGCACGAAGGGGCTCTCCTACGAGCAGTACTTC. The chain links TRBV2 to TRBJ2-7; perhaps TRBD1 as D (5 bases). Trimming left V 7 bases short and J 0 bases short, with 10 bases between. The germline V gene encodes CDR1 SNHLY and CDR2 FYNNEI. This CDR3 region has 13 residues.

J is TRBJ2-7 and V is TRBV9; maybe TRBD1 (6 bases). The germline V and J ends were trimmed by 4 bases and 5 bases, with 13 bases remaining between them. Germline CDR1 and CDR2: SGDLS and YYNGEE. This CDR3 is 13 amino acids long. This chain's CDR3 is CASSPGQRDEQYF. CDR3 nucleotide sequence: TGTGCCAGCAGCCCCGGACAGAGGGACGAGCAGTACTTC.

The chain joins TRBV7-9 to TRBJ2-2; 10 bases are shared with TRBD1. With 7 bases clipped from V and 0 bases from J, the junction kept 5 bases outside the gene matches. Germline CDR1 and CDR2: SEHNR and FQNEAQ (reference sequence). The CDR3 totals 16 residues. The CDR3 DNA is TGTGCCAGCAACTGGGGGACAGGGGCGAACACCGGGGAGCTGTTTTTT. Translation: CASNWGTGANTGELFF.

This clone was detected once. This chain uses TRBV19 with TRBJ1-4; perhaps TRBD1 as D (6 bases). Germline-derived CDR1 and CDR2 are LNHDA and SQIVND (reference sequence). Trimming shortened V by 5 bases and J by 2 bases, and 9 bases separated the two germline ends. This CDR3 contains 14 residues. CDR3: CASSWQGTNEKLFF. CDR3 in DNA: TGTGCCAGTAGTTGGCAGGGGACTAATGAAAAACTGTTTTTT.

The V and J genes are TRBV9 and TRBJ2-7; a possible D gene is TRBD1 (6 bases). The CDR3 has 16 residues. V was cut by 0 bases and J by 6 bases, with 19 bases left in between. Per the germline V gene, CDR1 is SGDLS and CDR2 is YYNGEE. The CDR3 coding sequence is TGTGCCAGCAGCGTAGCATCGGGAAAGGGGGTAGTCGAGCAGTACTTC. As protein: CASSVASGKGVVEQYF.